This T cell receptor (beta chain) was captured in a study of CD8 T cells in ankylosing spondylitis. In making TCR beta libraries, quantitative 5'-RACE with molecular barcodes was used. TCRdb used MiXCR to reprocess the 5' RACE reads, holding one entry per CDR3 protein. The data contain a few hundred thousand distinct CDR3 sequences, less than 10% of them singletons. Only a few counts were recorded for this clonotype. Its antigen remains unknown. Trimming removed 2 bases from V and 2 bases from J, with 14 bases in between. This CDR3 spans 16 amino acids. CDR1 is SEHNR, CDR2 FQNEAQ, per germline (reference sequence). Regarding the study as a whole: A TCR beta motif of under 10 highly homologous variants seemed to mark ankylosing spondylitis blood.

The clonotype comes from a male donor with ankylosing spondylitis. J is TRBJ2-3 and V is TRBV7-9; perhaps TRBD1 as D (5 bases). The material sequenced was blood, either unsorted or a sorted T cell fraction (not recorded which). CDR3 DNA sequence: TGTGCCAGCAGCTTACGGCAGGGTCACGCCACAGATACGCAGTATTTT. This gives the protein CASSLRQGHATDTQYF.